The T cell receptor (beta chain) described here comes from a study of siplizumab effects on memory and regulatory T cells. Study outcomes and limitations: Greater diversity than memory cells seemed evident in naive T cells, which also appeared to be major alloresponse contributors.

V was pared by 7 bases and J by 8 bases, with 4 bases of the junction left unmatched. CDR1 is ENHRY, CDR2 SYGVKD, per germline. This CDR3 comprises 13 residues. For this clone: Its cognate antigen is unknown.

Profiled with immunoSEQ multiplex PCR; TCRdb holds only in-frame clones, not every one. Among tens of thousands of clones, over 80% were seen once, and the ten largest hold 1.5% to 2%. The clonotype originates from a human donor in good health. The gene calls are TRBV10-3 and TRBJ1-6, with 8 bases identical to TRBD1. Sequenced sample: Tregs sorted from blood. The CDR3 DNA is TGTGCCATCACACCGACAGGGGATTCACCCCTCCACTTT. Protein product: CAITPTGDSPLHF.